This TCR beta chain was sequenced in a study of blood T cell repertoires in COVID-19 (dated by TCRdb to about 2020). About the study as a whole: Samples from collaborators originated in the United States, Italy and Spain and spanned both the acute and convalescent phases of COVID-19. The prospective study material was composed of cDNA or gDNA derived from T cells, B-cell-depleted T cells, or PBMCs. The dataset comprised deeply sampled blood TCRbeta repertoires from subjects exposed to, actively infected with, or recovered from COVID-19. The repertoires were made available in a free public database intended to serve as a resource for research on the immune response to SARS-CoV-2. The samples were drawn from the first 160 participants of the ongoing ImmuneRACE study and from some 1,300 subjects provided by 6 global collaborators. The sample metadata nearly always contained a de-identified subject ID, COVID-19 status, age in years and sex. HLA class I and class II types, where available, came from metadata supplied by the sample provider rather than from assay-based typing.

TCRbeta CDR3 regions were amplified from genomic DNA by means of the immunoSEQ Assay, a bias-controlled multiplex PCR. The paper's data handling went like this. Within the assay, amplification of reference gene primers was used to estimate how many nucleated cells each sample contained. To quantify the absolute abundance of each unique TCRbeta CDR3 rearrangement, sequence reads were collapsed and filtered. For each sample, productive Simpson clonality was calculated as the square root of Simpson's diversity index across productive rearrangements. As stored in TCRdb, this immuneACCESS dataset retains in-frame rearrangements with V and J assigned. A fraction of the clones does not appear; measured against another copy, unresolved V genes explain less than half of the discrepancy, and the remainder lacks a known reason. The DNA was the basis for D and trimming; V, J and clone size are from that table. Within this sample are approximately 140,000 clones, with less than 85% of them counted one time only. The biggest ten clones account for approximately 5.8% of the sample.

As concerns this clone: The clone's antigen remains unknown. Per-nucleotide qualities are absent, and no much larger clonotype sits a single base away.

What the work shows at the level of the full study, not this receptor alone: How much clinical and demographic metadata was included differed by source and by participant, and the metadata was provided uncurated.

The germline V gene encodes CDR1 SGHTA and CDR2 FQGNSA. A distance of 12 bases separates the germline ends of V and J, which lose 1 base and 6 bases respectively. Measured from the cysteine to the phenylalanine, the CDR3 is 14 residues long. Only the CDR3 DNA stays, 42 bases, in frame from base 1. Each collaborating institution followed its own protocols to collect whole blood in K2EDTA tubes. For TCRbeta analysis, collaborators shipped samples in one of three forms: frozen whole blood, isolated PBMCs, or DNA extracted from either of those sample types. The sample was peripheral blood. The chain joins TRBV7-2 to TRBJ1-1, with an unclear D gene assignment. This clonotype was obtained from a human donor in a cohort sampled during active COVID-19. The CDR3 protein: CASSLGWRGSEAFF. The DNA is TGTGCCAGCAGCTTAGGGTGGCGAGGGTCTGAAGCTTTCTTT.